These 27 T cell receptor beta chains were all obtained from the same sample, sequenced in a study of blood T cell repertoires in COVID-19. TCRdb's table, derived via immunoSEQ multiplex PCR, lists solely in-frame clones and lacks some. The repertoire has 85,000 to 100,000 clones, roughly nine tenths of them found once; the top ten carry 1.5% to 2%. Sequenced sample: peripheral blood. These receptors originate from a man between 60 and 75 years old with acute or convalescent COVID-19.

J is TRBJ2-5 and V is TRBV6-6; no clear D. V was cut by 0 bases and J by 0 bases, with 5 bases left in between. The germline gives CDR1 MNHNY, CDR2 SVGAGI (reference sequence). This CDR3 region has 14 residues. The CDR3 spells CASSYSGYQETQYF. Written as DNA, the CDR3 is TGTGCCAGCAGTTACTCCGGGTACCAAGAGACCCAGTACTTC.

The chain is built from TRBV18 and TRBJ1-4, with 9 positions matching TRBD1. Germline V CDR1 and CDR2: KGHSH, LQKENI. The V gene end was trimmed by 6 bases and the J gene end by 6 bases; junction bases not matched to a gene: 14. The CDR3 sequence is 17 residues long. The CDR3 here is CASSLLFRDRADEKLFF. As DNA, the CDR3 is TGTGCCAGCTCTCTTTTGTTTCGGGACAGGGCTGATGAAAAACTGTTTTTT. Filled out from reference TRBV18 and TRBJ1-4, the complete variable domain reads NAGVMQNPRHLVRRRGQEARLRCSPMKGHSHVYWYRQLPEEGLKFMVYLQKENIIDESGMPKERFSAEFPKEGPSILRIQQVVRGDSAAYFCASSLLFRDRADEKLFFGSGTQLSVL.

The rearrangement uses TRBV14 and TRBJ1-6, with 8 bases matching TRBD1. Germline V gene lookup returns CDR1 SGHDN and CDR2 FVKESK. V trimming: 0 bases; J trimming: 10 bases; junction bases outside the gene matches: 5. CDR3 size: 15 residues. The CDR3 protein is CASSQERNRGSPLHF. CDR3 sequence (DNA): TGTGCCAGCAGCCAAGAGAGGAACAGGGGGTCACCCCTCCACTTT. The whole variable domain, remainder taken from reference TRBV14 and TRBJ1-6, is EAGVTQFPSHSVIEKGQTVTLRCDPISGHDNLYWYRRVMGKEIKFLLHFVKESKQDESGMPNNRFLAERTGGTYSTLKVQPAELEDSGVYFCASSQERNRGSPLHFGNGTRLTVT.

The chain is built from TRBV18 and TRBJ2-3; 7 nucleotides match TRBD1. V gave up 3 bases and J gave up 1 base; unmatched junction bases: 13. There are 18 residues in the CDR3. Per germline, CDR1 KGHSH and CDR2 LQKENI. In DNA, the CDR3 is TGTGCCAGCTCACCTTGGGTACAGGGGCCCGGAGGCACAGATACGCAGTATTTT. Amino acid sequence: CASSPWVQGPGGTDTQYF.

This chain joins TRBV3-1 (or the pseudogene TRBV3-2) and TRBJ2-5; D may be TRBD1 (7 bases). CDR1 and CDR2 from the germline V gene are LGHDT and YNNKEL (reference sequence). V was clipped by 4 bases and J by 5 bases, with 20 bases between them. This CDR3 comprises 16 residues. CDR3 region: CASSRQQGTRGETQYF. The DNA for the CDR3 is TGTGCCAGCAGCCGACAACAGGGGACTCGGGGGGAGACCCAGTACTTC.

The chain uses TRBV5-1 and TRBJ2-7; 11 bases match TRBD2. Losses at the gene ends were 3 bases for V and 3 bases for J; bases not matched to a gene: 5. Looked up from germline, CDR1 is SGHRS and CDR2 is YFSETQ. The CDR3 loop spans 15 amino acids. The CDR3 loop reads CASSSRLAGNYEQYF. The CDR3 region has the DNA TGCGCCAGCAGCTCACGACTAGCGGGGAACTACGAGCAGTACTTC.

The V gene is TRBV5-4, the J gene TRBJ1-4; D possibly corresponds to TRBD1 (6 bases). The CDR3 spans 13 residues. Germline-derived CDR1 and CDR2 are SGHNT and YYREEE (reference sequence). V was shortened by 3 bases and J by 6 bases, with 9 bases between the two germline ends. The CDR3 region has the DNA TGTGCCAGCAGCTCGTGGACAGATGAAAAACTGTTTTTT. Encoded protein: CASSSWTDEKLFF.

CDR3 amino acids: CASSPGLLGANVLTF. The DNA of the CDR3 is TGTGCCAGCTCACCAGGCTTACTAGGGGCCAACGTCCTGACTTTC. This chain uses TRBV18 with TRBJ2-6; D ambiguous. The length of the CDR3 is 15 residues. Germline V gene data show CDR1 as KGHSH and CDR2 as LQKENI. V was clipped by 2 bases and J by 4 bases, with 9 bases between them.

The rearrangement links TRBV7-2 to TRBJ1-2; possible D gene TRBD1, 6 bases. V dropped 1 base and J dropped 4 bases, with 13 bases sitting between them. CDR3 length: 15 amino acids. Per germline, CDR1 SGHTA and CDR2 FQGNSA. CDR3 bases: TGTGCCAGCAGCTTAGAAGGACAGACCACCTATGGCTACACCTTC. This gives the protein CASSLEGQTTYGYTF.

The CDR3, as DNA: TGTGCCAGCAGAACCCCTAGACAGGCAACTAATGAAAAACTGTTTTTT. This sequence encodes CASRTPRQATNEKLFF. The chain couples TRBV6-6 to TRBJ1-4, with D possibly TRBD1 on 6 matching bases. CDR3 length equals 16 residues. Germline assignment: CDR1 MNHNY and CDR2 SVGAGI (reference sequence). The V and J ends lost 6 bases and 0 bases respectively, with 14 bases between them.

The J gene is TRBJ1-2, the V gene TRBV7-2; 7 bases are a match to TRBD1. This CDR3 comprises 14 residues. Trimming removed 5 bases from V and 3 bases from J; junction bases left unmatched: 6. The germline V gene has CDR1 SGHTA and CDR2 FQGNSA. The CDR3 loop is CASSPDRDDYGYTF. CDR3 DNA: TGTGCCAGCAGCCCCGACAGGGATGACTATGGCTACACCTTC.

There are a few counts of this clone. V and J are TRBV2 and TRBJ1-1; 8 positions match TRBD1. V trimming: 5 bases; J trimming: 5 bases; junction bases outside the gene matches: 7. Germline CDR1 is SNHLY and CDR2 is FYNNEI. The CDR3 runs 14 residues. CDR3 loop: CASSIRQGSTEAFF. CDR3 bases: TGTGCCAGCAGTATAAGACAGGGGAGTACTGAAGCTTTCTTT.

V gene TRBV2 combines with J gene TRBJ2-2; 9 nucleotides align to TRBD1. The CDR3 has 19 amino acids. V shed 7 bases and J 5 bases; nucleotides not matched to a gene: 20. The germline V gene has CDR1 SNHLY and CDR2 FYNNEI. CDR3 sequence (DNA): TGTGCCAGCACAGCTCCGGGACAGGGACTTGACTTTGATACCGGGGAGCTGTTTTTT. Translation gives CASTAPGQGLDFDTGELFF. The full variable domain, rest sourced from reference TRBV2 and TRBJ2-2, is EPEVTQTPSHQVTQMGQEVILRCVPISNHLYFYWYRQILGQKVEFLVSFYNNEISEKSEIFDDQFSVERPDGSNFTLKIRSTKLEDSAMYFCASTAPGQGLDFDTGELFFGEGSRLTVL.

The chain couples TRBV12-3 or TRBV12-4 to TRBJ1-1; D remains unclear. This CDR3 comprises 13 residues. Trimming took 8 bases from V and 1 from J, leaving 11 bases between them. CDR3: CASRRQANTEAFF. DNA of the CDR3: TGTGCCAGCCGCCGGCAGGCGAACACTGAAGCTTTCTTT.

The genes are TRBV12-5 and TRBJ1-1; D might be TRBD1 (5 bases). This CDR3 contains 14 residues. V dropped 6 bases and J dropped 0 bases, with 11 bases sitting between them. Looked up from germline, CDR1 is LGHNT and CDR2 is FRNRAP. CDR3 in amino acids: CASGRGIMNTEAFF. CDR3 DNA: TGTGCTAGTGGCCGGGGGATAATGAACACTGAAGCTTTCTTT.

The CDR3 reads CAWSVLVNTEAFF. The CDR3 nucleotides read TGTGCCTGGAGTGTACTAGTGAACACTGAAGCTTTCTTT. This chain connects TRBV30 to TRBJ1-1, with D unclear. The CDR3 totals 13 residues. Germline loops: CDR1 GTSNPN, CDR2 SVGIG (reference sequence). V lost 0 bases and J 0 bases, leaving 5 bases between the germline ends. Full variable domain (rest looked up from reference TRBV30 and TRBJ1-1): SQTIHQWPATLVQPVGSPLSLECTVEGTSNPNLYWYRQAAGRGLQLLFYSVGIGQISSEVPQNLSASRPQDRQFILSSKKLLLSDSGFYLCAWSVLVNTEAFFGQGTRLTVV.

This chain's CDR3 is CASSFQAGSTDTQYF. In nucleotides, the CDR3 is TGTGCCAGCAGTTTCCAGGCAGGGAGCACAGATACGCAGTATTTT. This chain joins TRBV5-4 and TRBJ2-3, with D possibly TRBD1 on 5 matching bases. Per the germline V gene, CDR1 is SGHNT and CDR2 is YYREEE (reference sequence). The CDR3 runs to 15 residues. Trimming cost V 5 bases and J 0 bases, with 13 bases left between them.

V is TRBV5-6 and J is TRBJ2-5; D gene unclear. CDR1 and CDR2 from the germline V gene are SGHDT and YYEEEE. Deletions cut 0 bases from V and 1 base from J, with 7 bases between. CDR3 length equals 14 residues. CDR3 DNA sequence: TGTGCCAGCAGCTTGGTGGCCAGCCAAGAGACCCAGTACTTC. It is translated as CASSLVASQETQYF.

This chain joins TRBV7-2 and TRBJ1-5, with no clear D. CDR1 and CDR2 (germline): SGHTA, FQGNSA. The CDR3 totals 14 residues. With 4 bases removed from V and 3 bases from J, the gap between germline ends came to 10 bases. In DNA, the CDR3 is TGTGCCAGCAGCTCTCAAGACACCAATCAGCCCCAGCATTTT. It yields the protein CASSSQDTNQPQHF.

The chain is built from TRBV20-1 and TRBJ1-3; D is unclear. CDR3 length: 13 amino acids. Trimming pared 3 bases from V and 0 bases from J, leaving 6 bases between. Germline loops: CDR1 DFQATT, CDR2 SNEGSKA (reference sequence). The DNA of the CDR3 is TGCAGTGCTAGTGTCAGCTCTGGAAACACCATATATTTT. Its protein product is CSASVSSGNTIYF.

The rearrangement links TRBV7-2 to TRBJ2-7; 7 nucleotides align to TRBD1. Germline trimming cut 5 bases from V and 3 bases from J; bases unmatched to any gene: 10. Germline CDR1 and CDR2: SGHTA and FQGNSA. The CDR3 runs 15 residues. CDR3 residues: CASSPGQPGGYEQYF. The CDR3 DNA is TGTGCCAGCAGCCCGGGACAGCCTGGGGGCTACGAGCAGTACTTC. The variable domain in full, completed from reference TRBV7-2 and TRBJ2-7, reads GAGVSQSPSNKVTEKGKDVELRCDPISGHTALYWYRQSLGQGLEFLIYFQGNSAPDKSGLPSDRFSAERTGGSVSTLTIQRTQQEDSAVYLCASSPGQPGGYEQYFGPGTRLTVT.

The chain combines TRBV5-1 with TRBJ1-6; D possibly corresponds to TRBD1 (6 bases). CDR1 is SGHRS, CDR2 YFSETQ, per germline. The V gene lost 5 bases and the J gene lost 8 bases, with 17 bases spanning the gap. This CDR3 is 15 amino acids long. The CDR3 is CASRALQGLDSPLHF. The CDR3 DNA reads as TGCGCCAGCAGGGCCTTACAGGGTTTGGATTCACCCCTCCACTTT.

The chain carries TRBV5-8 and TRBJ2-3; 8 nucleotides agree with TRBD1. Germline V lookup: CDR1 SGHTS, CDR2 YDEGEE. Trimming at V came to 0 bases and at J to 3 bases, leaving 6 bases not matched to a gene. This CDR3 contains 16 residues. This chain's CDR3 is CASSLAGDRLTDTQYF. CDR3 nucleotides: TGTGCCAGCAGCTTGGCTGGGGACAGGTTAACAGATACGCAGTATTTT. Complete variable domain (other parts from reference TRBV5-8 and TRBJ2-3): EAGVTQSPTHLIKTRGQQATLRCSPISGHTSVYWYQQALGLGLQFLLWYDEGEERNRGNFPPRFSGRQFPNYSSELNVNALELEDSALYLCASSLAGDRLTDTQYFGPGTRLTVL.

V usage is TRBV15 and J usage is TRBJ2-3, with D possibly being TRBD2 (7 bases). The V gene's germline CDR1 is LNHNV and CDR2 YYDKDF (reference sequence). The CDR3 sequence is 17 residues long. V dropped 3 bases and J dropped 3 bases, with 19 bases sitting between them. CDR3 region: CATSRVGRGRRTDTQYF. CDR3 DNA sequence: TGTGCCACCAGCAGGGTGGGGCGGGGGCGGAGAACAGATACGCAGTATTTT.

The chain employs TRBV30 and TRBJ1-1; the D gene is possibly TRBD1 (5 bases). From germline, CDR1 is GTSNPN and CDR2 SVGIG (reference sequence). V lost 1 base to trimming and J lost 4 bases, with 10 bases between them. This CDR3 comprises 13 residues. Written as DNA, the CDR3 is TGTGCCTGGAGTGCAGGGCACTCCACTGAAGCTTTCTTT. It yields the protein CAWSAGHSTEAFF.

The chain couples TRBV5-1 to TRBJ1-1; 8 bases match TRBD1. Germline V gives CDR1 SGHRS, CDR2 YFSETQ. This CDR3 spans 15 amino acids. V shed 0 bases, J shed 6 bases, and the junction held 7 bases outside the gene matches. The CDR3 reads CASSLGTGIVAEAFF. The DNA for the CDR3 is TGCGCCAGCAGCTTGGGGACAGGGATAGTGGCTGAAGCTTTCTTT. Variable domain in full (rest from reference TRBV5-1 and TRBJ1-1): KAGVTQTPRYLIKTRGQQVTLSCSPISGHRSVSWYQQTPGQGLQFLFEYFSETQRNKGNFPGRFSGRQFSNSRSEMNVSTLELGDSALYLCASSLGTGIVAEAFFGQGTRLTVV.

This chain links TRBV28 with TRBJ1-2; 12 nucleotides align to TRBD1. Germline V gene data show CDR1 as MDHEN and CDR2 as SYDVKM. The junction had 1 base not matched to a gene; V was cut back by 10 bases and J by 4 bases. The CDR3 runs to 12 residues. The CDR3 nucleotides read TGTGCCATGGGACAGGGGGCCTATGGCTACACCTTC. Its translation is CAMGQGAYGYTF.